Listed here are 30 T cell receptor beta chains from one sample, sequenced in a study of T cell responses to AZD1222 COVID-19 vaccine. The method was immunoSEQ multiplex PCR; TCRdb's version includes in-frame clones alone and lacks a portion of them. In the table there are about 120,000 clones, 70% to 90% of which are singletons. The sequencing used peripheral blood, collected on day 0 of MenACWY control vaccination. The source of these receptors is an adult in good health.

This clone was counted only a few times. The chain is built from TRBV5-8 and TRBJ2-7; D is perhaps TRBD1 (6 bases). Germline lookup yields CDR1 SGHTS and CDR2 YDEGEE. Trimming took off 2 bases at V and 0 bases at J, with 12 bases between the two ends. The CDR3 totals 15 residues. The CDR3 coding sequence is TGTGCCAGCAGCTTAATCGCAGGGGTCTCCTACGAGCAGTACTTC. Its translation is CASSLIAGVSYEQYF.

V gene TRBV7-2 combines with J gene TRBJ2-7, with TRBD1 as a possible D gene (5 bases). Trimming pared 5 bases from V and 0 bases from J, leaving 14 bases between. The CDR3 is 15 residues long. Germline-derived CDR1 and CDR2 are SGHTA and FQGNSA. This CDR3 reads CASSLSPGFSYEQYF. The CDR3 region has the DNA TGTGCCAGCAGCCTTTCCCCAGGGTTCTCCTACGAGCAGTACTTC.

This sequence joins TRBV9 and TRBJ1-2; 11 bases line up with TRBD1. Germline loops: CDR1 SGDLS, CDR2 YYNGEE. The V and J ends lost 0 bases and 8 bases, in that order; junction bases with no gene match: 9. The CDR3 has 16 residues. CDR3 sequence: CASSVGPGQGVWGYTF. CDR3 in DNA: TGTGCCAGCAGCGTAGGACCGGGACAGGGGGTATGGGGCTACACCTTC.

The chain links TRBV18 to TRBJ2-2; 12 bases map to TRBD1. The V gene's germline CDR1 is KGHSH and CDR2 LQKENI. J lost 4 bases, V lost 4 bases, and 1 base had no gene match. The CDR3 is made up of 15 amino acids. CDR3 sequence reads: CASSRDRGRTGELFF. Written as DNA, the CDR3 is TGTGCCAGCTCACGGGACAGGGGGCGCACCGGGGAGCTGTTTTTT.

This sequence joins TRBV6-5 and TRBJ2-6; weak D call: TRBD1 (6 bases). This CDR3 contains 14 residues. The germline V gene encodes CDR1 MNHEY and CDR2 SVGAGI. The V gene lost 8 bases and the J gene lost 2 bases, with 10 bases spanning the gap. In DNA, the CDR3 is TGTGCCAGCCTCAGGGGTACTGGGGCCAACGTCCTGACTTTC. This codes for CASLRGTGANVLTF.

The chain has TRBV7-8 and TRBJ1-1; TRBD1 might be the D (6 bases). The CDR3 totals 15 residues. The V end was cut by 1 base, the J end by 10 bases, with 19 bases between. From germline, CDR1 is SGHVS and CDR2 FQNEAQ. The CDR3 spells CASSLGGAGELRAFF. CDR3 DNA sequence: TGTGCCAGCAGCTTAGGGGGGGCAGGGGAATTAAGAGCTTTCTTT.

The chain is built from TRBV6-2 or TRBV6-3 and TRBJ1-2, with 8 bases identical to TRBD1. The length of the CDR3 is 16 residues. With V trimmed by 4 bases and J by 1 base, 8 bases remained unmatched. Germline V gene data show CDR1 as MNHEY and CDR2 as SVGEGT. This CDR3 reads CASSSPGTGNNYGYTF. The CDR3 coding sequence is TGTGCCAGCAGTTCTCCCGGGACAGGCAATAACTATGGCTACACCTTC.

The V call is TRBV30, the J call TRBJ2-5, with D possibly being TRBD2 (5 bases). Trimming removed 0 bases at V and 1 base at J, with 18 bases between. The CDR3 runs to 17 residues. Per the germline V gene, CDR1 is GTSNPN and CDR2 is SVGIG (reference sequence). The CDR3 DNA follows: TGTGCCTGGAGTGTACTCGGGGAGAGGGCCCGCCAAGAGACCCAGTACTTC. As protein: CAWSVLGERARQETQYF.

J is TRBJ2-2 and V is TRBV7-6, with TRBD1 identical over 9 bases. V lost 2 bases and J lost 1; bases outside the gene matches: 5. Germline V gene lookup returns CDR1 SGHVS and CDR2 FNYEAQ. This CDR3 contains 17 residues. The CDR3 sequence is CASSLSTGGLNTGELFF. The DNA for the CDR3 is TGTGCCAGCAGCTTATCGACAGGGGGATTGAACACCGGGGAGCTGTTTTTT.

The chain employs TRBV5-6 and TRBJ2-7; D remains unclear. Germline V gene data show CDR1 as SGHDT and CDR2 as YYEEEE. V lost 4 bases, J lost 0 bases, and 2 bases lay in between. This CDR3 comprises 11 residues. This chain's CDR3 is CASSTSYEQYF. The CDR3 coding sequence is TGTGCCAGCAGCACCTCCTACGAGCAGTACTTC.

This chain connects TRBV27 to TRBJ2-2; the match to TRBD1 covers 9 bases. The CDR3 is 14 amino acids. Trimming removed 5 bases from V and 7 bases from J; junction bases left unmatched: 5. Germline CDR1 and CDR2: MNHEY and SMNVEV (reference sequence). The CDR3 DNA sequence: TGTGCCAGCAGTCCCCACAGGGGGCGCGGGGAGCTGTTTTTT. Its protein product is CASSPHRGRGELFF.

This rearrangement joins TRBV5-8 to TRBJ2-5, with 13 bases matching TRBD2. Germline V gene data show CDR1 as SGHTS and CDR2 as YDEGEE. The V gene end was trimmed by 3 bases and the J gene end by 0 bases; junction bases not matched to a gene: 11. This CDR3 spans 19 amino acids. CDR3 region: CASSSGTSGVSWDQETQYF. The CDR3 region has the DNA TGTGCCAGCAGCTCAGGGACTAGCGGGGTTTCATGGGACCAAGAGACCCAGTACTTC.

V gene TRBV7-3 combines with J gene TRBJ2-1; 9 nucleotides match TRBD2. After removal of 5 bases from V and 0 bases from J, the junction contained 14 bases not matched to a gene. The CDR3 is 19 amino acids. In germline, CDR1 is SGHTA, CDR2 FQGTGA. DNA for the CDR3: TGTGCCAGCAGCCCCGTTGGAGCGGGGGGCTTTAGCTCCTACAATGAGCAGTTCTTC. Its protein is CASSPVGAGGFSSYNEQFF.

V gene TRBV14 combines with J gene TRBJ1-2; D remains ambiguous. Trimming took off 1 base at V and 8 bases at J, with 11 bases between the two ends. The CDR3 consists of 13 residues. Germline-derived CDR1 and CDR2 are SGHDN and FVKESK. The CDR3 DNA sequence: TGTGCCAGCAGCCAAGTGGGCATCGGGGGCTACACCTTC. Protein: CASSQVGIGGYTF.

The chain carries TRBV4-3 and TRBJ1-2, with 7 bases fitting TRBD1. CDR1 is LGHNA, CDR2 YSLEER, per germline. The CDR3 totals 18 residues. Trimming removed 4 bases from V and 5 bases from J; junction bases left unmatched: 19. CDR3 in DNA: TGCGCCAGCAGCCCGCAAACCCCCGGACAGGATCCGGGGTATGGCTACACCTTC. Its protein is CASSPQTPGQDPGYGYTF.

This clone came up once. The chain recombines TRBV2 with TRBJ2-3; no reliable D call. Germline-derived CDR1 and CDR2 are SNHLY and FYNNEI. CDR3 length equals 13 residues. V lost 4 bases, J lost 2 bases, and 7 bases lay in between. The CDR3 region has the DNA TGTGCCAGCAGTGCGGAAGACACAGATACGCAGTATTTT. Translating it yields CASSAEDTDTQYF.

The chain has TRBV7-6 and TRBJ2-3; D may be TRBD1 (6 bases). The germline V gene encodes CDR1 SGHVS and CDR2 FNYEAQ. The V end lost 3 bases, the J end lost 4 bases, and 14 bases lay between the germline ends. This CDR3 spans 15 amino acids. The CDR3 reads CASSFSAGVADTQYF. CDR3 coding DNA: TGTGCCAGCAGCTTTTCCGCAGGGGTGGCAGATACGCAGTATTTT.

As concerns this clone: A junction boundary mismatches the germline segment, possibly from a read error. This chain joins TRBV28 and TRBJ1-2; no firm D call. CDR3 size: 12 residues. Germline CDR1 is MDHEN and CDR2 is SYDVKM. Written as DNA, the CDR3 is TGTGCCAGCAGTTCACTCGCCGACCGGGTCGCCTTC. Translated: CASSSLADRVAF.

This chain uses TRBV3-1 (or the pseudogene TRBV3-2) with TRBJ1-5, with D possibly matching TRBD1 (5 bases). Germline V gene sequence: CDR1 LGHDT, CDR2 YNNKEL (reference sequence). There are 14 residues in the CDR3. V lost 1 base, J lost 10 bases, and 14 bases lay in between. Here the CDR3 DNA reads TGTGCCAGCAGCCAAGCGTTCTCGACAGTCCCCCAGCATTTT. Protein: CASSQAFSTVPQHF.

This chain links TRBV9 with TRBJ2-7, with D possibly TRBD2 on 5 matching bases. The V gene lost 6 bases and the J gene lost 5 bases, with 18 bases spanning the gap. There are 14 residues in the CDR3. CDR1 SGDLS and CDR2 YYNGEE come from the germline V gene. The CDR3 sequence is CASTSGRADNEQYF. The CDR3 nucleotides read TGTGCCAGCACCAGCGGACGGGCGGATAACGAGCAGTACTTC.

This clone was counted once. The rearrangement links TRBV2 to TRBJ2-5, with 7 bases fitting TRBD1. This CDR3 is built from 15 residues. CDR1 and CDR2 (germline): SNHLY, FYNNEI. The J segment lost 2 bases and the V segment lost 6 bases, leaving 9 bases of the junction unmatched. CDR3 protein: CASSRQGTVQETQYF. The DNA of the CDR3 is TGTGCCAGCAGCCGCCAAGGGACAGTTCAAGAGACCCAGTACTTC.

The V gene is TRBV6-2 or TRBV6-3, the J gene TRBJ2-3; D is uncertain. The CDR3 is 13 residues long. The germline CDR1 and CDR2 sequences are MNHEY and SVGEGT. The V and J ends lost 3 bases and 4 bases respectively, with 8 bases between them. DNA of the CDR3: TGTGCCAGCAGTTATGGCCGGGCAGATACGCAGTATTTT. Translation gives CASSYGRADTQYF.

A few counts support this clone. The chain is built from TRBV24-1 and TRBJ2-3; 12 bases fit TRBD2. V was clipped by 6 bases and J by 2 bases; unmatched bases: 5. Germline V CDR1 and CDR2: KGHDR, SFDVKD. CDR3 length: 16 amino acids. The chain's CDR3 is CATSSSGGDFTDTQYF. Here the CDR3 DNA reads TGTGCCACCAGTTCTAGCGGGGGGGACTTCACAGATACGCAGTATTTT.

The chain combines TRBV6-6 with TRBJ1-1, with a weak D call TRBD1 (6 bases). Germline CDR1 reads MNHNY; CDR2 reads SVGAGI (reference sequence). The V and J ends lost 8 bases and 1 base respectively, with 11 bases between them. The CDR3 is 13 amino acids. The DNA for the CDR3 is TGTGCCAGCGGCACAGGGAAGAACACTGAAGCTTTCTTT. Protein product: CASGTGKNTEAFF.

The chain carries TRBV5-1 and TRBJ1-1; 8 bases agree with TRBD1. Per the germline V gene, CDR1 is SGHRS and CDR2 is YFSETQ. This CDR3 comprises 16 residues. J was trimmed by 0 bases and V by 0 bases; bases with no gene match: 4. CDR3 nucleotides: TGCGCCAGCAGCTTGGGAGGGACAGGCATGAACACTGAAGCTTTCTTT. Its translation: CASSLGGTGMNTEAFF.

The chain employs TRBV6-5 and TRBJ1-6; 7 nucleotides agree with TRBD1. V lost 6 bases and J lost 7; bases outside the gene matches: 9. Germline CDR1 reads MNHEY; CDR2 reads SVGAGI. This CDR3 contains 15 residues. For the CDR3, the DNA is TGTGCCAGCAGCCTTGGGACAGTTCAAAATTCACCCCTCCACTTT. Residues: CASSLGTVQNSPLHF.

Only a few counts were recorded for this clone. The chain links TRBV7-8 to TRBJ2-7; D call uncertain. Trimming left V 0 bases short and J 3 bases short, with 9 bases between. CDR1 and CDR2 (germline): SGHVS, FQNEAQ. There are 14 residues in the CDR3. CDR3 DNA sequence: TGTGCCAGCAGCTTAGCGCTACAGATCTACGAGCAGTACTTC. This encodes CASSLALQIYEQYF.

This clone appeared a single time. The junction does not match germline at one end; this may be a read error. Here the CDR3 DNA reads TGTGCTAGCAGCTTAGTCCCGGGGGGAGGGGAGACCCAGTACTTC. As protein: CASSLVPGGGETQYF. The J gene is TRBJ2-5, the V gene TRBV7-7; 7 bases are a match to TRBD2. The CDR3 has 15 residues. Germline V lookup: CDR1 SSHAT, CDR2 FNYEAQ (reference sequence).

The chain has TRBV19 and TRBJ1-1; 7 positions agree with TRBD1. CDR3 length: 14 amino acids. Germline values: CDR1 LNHDA, CDR2 SQIVND (reference sequence). V shed 9 bases, J shed 11 bases, and the junction held 18 bases outside the gene matches. This chain's CDR3 is CASRGAGGSRMAFF. The CDR3 DNA reads as TGTGCCAGCCGAGGGGCAGGGGGTAGCCGAATGGCTTTCTTT.

This clone was found once. CDR3 in amino acids: CASSALDGTANEKLFF. Here the CDR3 DNA reads TGTGCCAGCAGCGCCCTGGATGGCACAGCTAATGAAAAACTGTTTTTT. The rearrangement joins TRBV5-6 to TRBJ1-4; D ambiguous. The germline V and J ends were trimmed by 4 bases and 3 bases, with 16 bases remaining between them. This CDR3 is built from 16 residues. Germline CDR1 SGHDT, CDR2 YYEEEE.